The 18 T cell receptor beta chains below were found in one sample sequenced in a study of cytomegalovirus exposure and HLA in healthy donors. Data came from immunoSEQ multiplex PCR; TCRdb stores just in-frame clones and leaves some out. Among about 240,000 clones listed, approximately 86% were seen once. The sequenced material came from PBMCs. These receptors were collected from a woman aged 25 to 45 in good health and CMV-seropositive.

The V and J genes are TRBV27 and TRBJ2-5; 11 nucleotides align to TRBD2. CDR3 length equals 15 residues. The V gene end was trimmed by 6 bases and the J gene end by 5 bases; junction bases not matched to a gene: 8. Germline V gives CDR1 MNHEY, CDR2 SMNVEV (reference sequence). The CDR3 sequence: CASSISGRAGETQYF. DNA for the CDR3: TGTGCCAGCAGCATTAGCGGGAGGGCCGGGGAGACCCAGTACTTC.

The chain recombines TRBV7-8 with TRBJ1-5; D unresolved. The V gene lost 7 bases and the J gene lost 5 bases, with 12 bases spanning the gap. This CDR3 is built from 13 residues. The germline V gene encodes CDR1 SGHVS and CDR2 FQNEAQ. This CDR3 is CASTWEQDQPQHF. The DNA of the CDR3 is TGTGCCAGCACTTGGGAGCAAGATCAGCCCCAGCATTTT.

The CDR3 DNA reads as TGTGCCAGCTCACCCGCGGGAGGCACGAACACCGGGGAGCTGTTTTTT. Encoded protein: CASSPAGGTNTGELFF. V usage is TRBV18 and J usage is TRBJ2-2; 8 nucleotides agree with TRBD2. The CDR3 loop spans 16 amino acids. After removal of 3 bases from V and 0 bases from J, the junction contained 3 bases not matched to a gene. Germline loops: CDR1 KGHSH, CDR2 LQKENI.

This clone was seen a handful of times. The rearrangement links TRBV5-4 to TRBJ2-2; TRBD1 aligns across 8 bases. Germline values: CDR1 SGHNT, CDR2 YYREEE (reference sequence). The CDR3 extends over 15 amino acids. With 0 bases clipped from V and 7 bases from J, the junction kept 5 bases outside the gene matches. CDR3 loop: CASSLADRVVGELFF. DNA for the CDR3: TGTGCCAGCAGCTTGGCGGACAGGGTGGTCGGGGAGCTGTTTTTT.

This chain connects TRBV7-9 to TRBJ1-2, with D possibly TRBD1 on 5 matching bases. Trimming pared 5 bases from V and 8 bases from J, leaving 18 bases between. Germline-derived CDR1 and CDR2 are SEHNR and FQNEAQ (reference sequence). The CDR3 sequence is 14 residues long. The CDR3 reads CASSGDSGAGGYTF. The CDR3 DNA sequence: TGTGCCAGCAGCGGGGATAGCGGGGCAGGAGGCTACACCTTC.

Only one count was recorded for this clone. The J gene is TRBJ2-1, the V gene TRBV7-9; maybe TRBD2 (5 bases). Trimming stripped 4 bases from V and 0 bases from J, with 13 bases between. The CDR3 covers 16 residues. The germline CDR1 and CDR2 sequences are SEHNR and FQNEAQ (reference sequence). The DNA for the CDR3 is TGTGCCAGCAGCTCCTCGAGGGCTAGCTCCTACAATGAGCAGTTCTTC. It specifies CASSSSRASSYNEQFF.

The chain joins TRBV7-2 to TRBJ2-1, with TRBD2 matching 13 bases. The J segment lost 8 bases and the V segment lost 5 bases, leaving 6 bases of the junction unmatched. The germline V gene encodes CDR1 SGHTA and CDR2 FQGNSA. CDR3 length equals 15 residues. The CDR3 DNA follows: TGTGCCAGCAGCCGGACTAGCGGGAGTATCTATGAGCAGTTCTTC. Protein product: CASSRTSGSIYEQFF.

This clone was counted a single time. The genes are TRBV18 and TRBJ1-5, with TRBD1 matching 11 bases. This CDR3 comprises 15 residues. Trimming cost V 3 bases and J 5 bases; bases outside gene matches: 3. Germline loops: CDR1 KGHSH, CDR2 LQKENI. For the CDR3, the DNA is TGTGCCAGCTCACCGCGGACAGGGGGCGATCAGCCCCAGCATTTT. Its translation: CASSPRTGGDQPQHF.

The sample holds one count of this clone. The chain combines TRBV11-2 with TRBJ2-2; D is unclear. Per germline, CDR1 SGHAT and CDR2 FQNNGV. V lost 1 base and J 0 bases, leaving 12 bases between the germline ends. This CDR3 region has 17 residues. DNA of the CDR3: TGTGCCAGCAGCTTAGTGGGCAACATACCGAACACCGGGGAGCTGTTTTTT. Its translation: CASSLVGNIPNTGELFF. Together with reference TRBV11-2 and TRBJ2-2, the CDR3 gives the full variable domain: EAGVAQSPRYKIIEKRQSVAFWCNPISGHATLYWYQQILGQGPKLLIQFQNNGVVDDSQLPKDRFSAERLKGVDSTLKIQPAKLEDSAVYLCASSLVGNIPNTGELFFGEGSRLTVL.

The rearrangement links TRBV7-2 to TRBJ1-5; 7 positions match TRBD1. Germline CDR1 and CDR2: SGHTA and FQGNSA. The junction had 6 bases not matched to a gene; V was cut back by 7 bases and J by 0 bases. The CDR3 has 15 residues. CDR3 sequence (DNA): TGTGCCAGCACCGGGACAGTCTATAGCAATCAGCCCCAGCATTTT. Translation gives CASTGTVYSNQPQHF.

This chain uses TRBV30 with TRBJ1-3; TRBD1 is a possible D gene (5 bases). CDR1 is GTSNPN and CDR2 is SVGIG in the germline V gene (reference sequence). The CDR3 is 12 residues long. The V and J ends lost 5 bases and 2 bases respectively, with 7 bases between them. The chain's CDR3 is CAWGRAGNTIYF. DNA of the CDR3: TGTGCCTGGGGCAGGGCTGGAAACACCATATATTTT. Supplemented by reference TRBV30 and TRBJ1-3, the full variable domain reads SQTIHQWPATLVQPVGSPLSLECTVEGTSNPNLYWYRQAAGRGLQLLFYSVGIGQISSEVPQNLSASRPQDRQFILSSKKLLLSDSGFYLCAWGRAGNTIYFGEGSWLTVV.

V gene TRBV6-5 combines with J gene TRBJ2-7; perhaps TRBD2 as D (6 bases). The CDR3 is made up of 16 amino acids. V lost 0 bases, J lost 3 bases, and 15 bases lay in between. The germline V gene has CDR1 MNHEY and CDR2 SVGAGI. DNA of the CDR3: TGTGCCAGCAGTTACTCGACCGGAGGGAGGTACTACGAGCAGTACTTC. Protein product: CASSYSTGGRYYEQYF.

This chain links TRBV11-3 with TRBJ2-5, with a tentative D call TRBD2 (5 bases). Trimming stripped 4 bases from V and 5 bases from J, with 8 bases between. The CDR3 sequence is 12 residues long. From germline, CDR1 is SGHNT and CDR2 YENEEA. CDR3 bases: TGTGCCAGCAGCTCCTGGGAGGAGACCCAGTACTTC. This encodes CASSSWEETQYF.

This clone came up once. CDR3 DNA sequence: TGCAGCGCAGCGGCTAGCACAGATACGCAGTATTTT. This translates into CSAAASTDTQYF. This sequence joins TRBV29-1 and TRBJ2-3; perhaps TRBD2 as D (5 bases). The CDR3 extends over 12 amino acids. V gave up 7 bases and J gave up 0 bases, with 8 bases separating them. The germline V gene has CDR1 SQVTM and CDR2 ANQGSEA.

The CDR3 DNA is TGTGCCAGTAGTATCGGGAGTCACTACGAGCAGTACTTC. This sequence encodes CASSIGSHYEQYF. The chain has TRBV19 and TRBJ2-7; D might be TRBD2 (6 bases). The CDR3 is made up of 13 amino acids. Trimming cost V 3 bases and J 3 bases, with 9 bases left between them. Germline V gene lookup returns CDR1 LNHDA and CDR2 SQIVND (reference sequence).

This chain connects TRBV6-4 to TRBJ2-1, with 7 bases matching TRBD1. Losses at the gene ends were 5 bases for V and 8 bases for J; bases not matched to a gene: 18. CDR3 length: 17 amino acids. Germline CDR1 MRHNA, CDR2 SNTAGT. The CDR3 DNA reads TGTGCCAGCAGTTTAGTCTCCGGGACAGCCTTGCCTGATGAGCAGTTCTTC. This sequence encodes CASSLVSGTALPDEQFF.

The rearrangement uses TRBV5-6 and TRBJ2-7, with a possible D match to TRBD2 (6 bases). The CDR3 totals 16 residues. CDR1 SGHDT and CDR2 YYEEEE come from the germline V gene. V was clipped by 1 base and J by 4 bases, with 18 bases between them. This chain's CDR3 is CASSLLGGEDLYEQYF. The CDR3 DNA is TGTGCCAGCAGCTTGCTTGGCGGGGAGGACCTATACGAGCAGTACTTC.

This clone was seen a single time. CDR3 nucleotides: TGTGCTAGTGGTCCGAGAGGCGTATCCGATCCAGTCAATGAGCAGTTCTTC. It translates to CASGPRGVSDPVNEQFF. The rearrangement uses TRBV12-5 and TRBJ2-1; D is ambiguous. Trimming pared 5 bases from V and 6 bases from J, leaving 23 bases between. CDR1 LGHNT and CDR2 FRNRAP come from the germline V gene. The CDR3 length is 17 residues.